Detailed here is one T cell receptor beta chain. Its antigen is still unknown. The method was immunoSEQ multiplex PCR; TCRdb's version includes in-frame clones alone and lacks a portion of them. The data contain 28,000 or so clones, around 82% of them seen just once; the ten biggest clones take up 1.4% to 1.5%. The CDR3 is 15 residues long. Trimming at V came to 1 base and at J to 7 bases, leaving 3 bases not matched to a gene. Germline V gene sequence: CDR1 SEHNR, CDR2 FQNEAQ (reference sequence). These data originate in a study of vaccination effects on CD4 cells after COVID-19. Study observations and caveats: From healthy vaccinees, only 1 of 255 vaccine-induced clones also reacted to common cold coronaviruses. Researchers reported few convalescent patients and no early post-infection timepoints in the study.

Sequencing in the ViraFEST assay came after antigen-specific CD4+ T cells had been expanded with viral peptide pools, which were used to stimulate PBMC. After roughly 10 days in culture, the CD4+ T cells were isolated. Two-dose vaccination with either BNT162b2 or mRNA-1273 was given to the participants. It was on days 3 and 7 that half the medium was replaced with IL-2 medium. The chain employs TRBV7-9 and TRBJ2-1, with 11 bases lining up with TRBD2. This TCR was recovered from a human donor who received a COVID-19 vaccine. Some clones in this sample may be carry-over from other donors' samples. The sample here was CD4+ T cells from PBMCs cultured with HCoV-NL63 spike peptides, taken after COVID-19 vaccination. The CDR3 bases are TGTGCCAGCAGCTTAGGTAGCGGGGGGGTGAATGAGCAGTTCTTC. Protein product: CASSLGSGGVNEQFF. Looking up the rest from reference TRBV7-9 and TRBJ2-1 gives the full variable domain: DTGVSQNPRHKITKRGQNVTFRCDPISEHNRLYWYRQTLGQGPEFLTYFQNEAQLEKSRLLSDRFSAERPKGSFSTLEIQRTEQGDSAMYLCASSLGSGGVNEQFFGPGTRLTVL.